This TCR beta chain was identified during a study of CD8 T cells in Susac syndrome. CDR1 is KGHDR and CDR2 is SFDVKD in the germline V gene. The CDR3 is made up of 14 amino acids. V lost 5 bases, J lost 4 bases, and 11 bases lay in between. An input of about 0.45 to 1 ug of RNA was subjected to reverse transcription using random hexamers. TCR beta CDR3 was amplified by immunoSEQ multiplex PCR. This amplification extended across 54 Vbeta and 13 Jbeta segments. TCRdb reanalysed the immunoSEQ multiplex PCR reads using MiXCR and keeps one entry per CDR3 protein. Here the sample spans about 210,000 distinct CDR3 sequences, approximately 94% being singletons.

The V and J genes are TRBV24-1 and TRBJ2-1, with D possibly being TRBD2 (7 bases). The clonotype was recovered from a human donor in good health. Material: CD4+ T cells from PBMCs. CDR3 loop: CATSGRGGYNEQFF. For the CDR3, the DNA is TGTGCCACCAGTGGTAGGGGGGGATACAATGAGCAGTTCTTC.